The 29 T cell receptor beta chains given below trace back to one sample, sequenced in a study of control samples from healthy donors and cancer patients. Some clones are missing from TCRdb's copy, which holds only in-frame ones; the method was immunoSEQ multiplex PCR. Of approximately 79,000 clones listed, around nine tenths are singletons. Input material: blood. These receptors were collected from a man aged 50 or older in good health.

This clone was counted once. The rearrangement joins TRBV12-3 or TRBV12-4 to TRBJ1-2; TRBD1 is a possible D gene (6 bases). V lost 6 bases and J lost 6, with 11 bases in between. There are 12 residues in the CDR3. The CDR3 protein is CASSGQHNGYTF. CDR3 coding DNA: TGTGCCAGCAGCGGACAGCACAATGGCTACACCTTC.

The J gene is TRBJ2-7, the V gene TRBV30, with D unclear. This CDR3 is built from 14 residues. Germline lookup yields CDR1 GTSNPN and CDR2 SVGIG (reference sequence). V was clipped by 0 bases and J by 3 bases, with 12 bases between them. In DNA form, the CDR3 reads TGTGCCTGGAGTGTAACAGCTCTACTCTACGAGCAGTACTTC. It specifies CAWSVTALLYEQYF.

This clone has more than one count but fewer than ten. The chain joins TRBV4-2 to TRBJ1-5; the D gene is possibly TRBD1 (6 bases). The CDR3 is made up of 15 amino acids. CDR1 is LGHNA, CDR2 YNFKEQ, per germline. Trimming shortened V by 4 bases and J by 1 base, and 11 bases separated the two germline ends. Written as DNA, the CDR3 is TGTGCCAGCAGCCCTGGGCAGGGGAGCAATCAGCCCCAGCATTTT. Translating it yields CASSPGQGSNQPQHF.

The J gene is TRBJ1-5, the V gene TRBV5-8; D not certain. Germline V CDR1 and CDR2: SGHTS, YDEGEE. V dropped 7 bases and J dropped 2 bases, with 16 bases sitting between them. This CDR3 has 15 residues. The CDR3 region has the DNA TGTGCCAGCGATCTTAGCCGCTATGGCAATCAGCCCCAGCATTTT. Translated: CASDLSRYGNQPQHF.

The chain carries TRBV2 and TRBJ2-7, with 8 nucleotides matching TRBD1. This CDR3 has 14 amino acids. CDR1 and CDR2 from the germline V gene are SNHLY and FYNNEI. J lost 3 bases, V lost 6 bases, and 7 bases had no gene match. As DNA, the CDR3 is TGTGCCAGCAGGACCGGGACAGGACTCTACGAGCAGTACTTC. Translation gives CASRTGTGLYEQYF.

The rearrangement links TRBV2 to TRBJ1-1; TRBD1 aligns across 7 bases. Germline trimming cut 7 bases from V and 1 base from J; bases unmatched to any gene: 9. The CDR3 contains 15 residues. The V gene's germline CDR1 is SNHLY and CDR2 FYNNEI. The CDR3 nucleotides read TGTGCCAGCACTAGTTACCCAGGGGGGAACACTGAAGCTTTCTTT. Its translation is CASTSYPGGNTEAFF.

CDR3 residues: CASSQDSGAGGELFF. In DNA, the CDR3 is TGTGCCAGCAGCCAAGACTCCGGGGCCGGCGGGGAGCTGTTTTTT. The chain links TRBV3-1 (or the pseudogene TRBV3-2) to TRBJ2-2; D is perhaps TRBD1 or TRBD2 (5 bases each). CDR3 size: 15 residues. From germline, CDR1 is LGHDT and CDR2 YNNKEL (reference sequence). Trimming pared 0 bases from V and 7 bases from J, leaving 12 bases between.

CDR3 nucleotide sequence: TGTGCCAGCTCGAGTCTCGGGACAGGGACAGATACGCAGTATTTT. This codes for CASSSLGTGTDTQYF. The chain couples TRBV18 to TRBJ2-3; 9 nucleotides line up with TRBD1. The CDR3 contains 15 residues. CDR1 is KGHSH, CDR2 LQKENI, per germline. V trimming: 6 bases; J trimming: 3 bases; junction bases outside the gene matches: 7.

The chain recombines TRBV7-9 with TRBJ2-2; 8 nucleotides match TRBD1. Germline V gene data show CDR1 as SEHNR and CDR2 as FQNEAQ (reference sequence). The trim removed 5 bases at V and 7 bases at J, leaving 12 bases unmatched. The CDR3 totals 16 residues. The CDR3 coding sequence is TGTGCCAGCAGCCCCTCCGGACAGGGATTAATCGGGGAGCTGTTTTTT. Its protein is CASSPSGQGLIGELFF. Full variable domain (missing parts from reference TRBV7-9 and TRBJ2-2): DTGVSQNPRHKITKRGQNVTFRCDPISEHNRLYWYRQTLGQGPEFLTYFQNEAQLEKSRLLSDRFSAERPKGSFSTLEIQRTEQGDSAMYLCASSPSGQGLIGELFFGEGSRLTVL.

The chain is built from TRBV30 and TRBJ1-3; perhaps TRBD1 as D (6 bases). CDR3 size: 13 residues. Germline CDR1 is GTSNPN and CDR2 is SVGIG (reference sequence). Trimming removed 2 bases from V and 4 bases from J, with 9 bases in between. The CDR3 DNA is TGTGCCTGGAGTCGGGGGCCGGGAAACACCATATATTTT. Its translation: CAWSRGPGNTIYF.

The rearrangement joins TRBV6-6 to TRBJ1-5, with D perhaps TRBD1 (5 bases). The CDR3 has 14 amino acids. Germline assignment: CDR1 MNHNY and CDR2 SVGAGI (reference sequence). Between the trimmed V and J ends, which lost 5 bases and 3 bases, there was a span of 11 bases. The CDR3 DNA reads as TGTGCCAGCAGTGACCAGGGCCTCAATCAGCCCCAGCATTTT. It yields the protein CASSDQGLNQPQHF.

This chain links TRBV27 with TRBJ1-6; 11 bases align to TRBD1. Germline lookup yields CDR1 MNHEY and CDR2 SMNVEV (reference sequence). The CDR3 length is 14 residues. V gave up 5 bases and J gave up 9 bases; unmatched junction bases: 3. CDR3: CASSLGTGGSPLHF. CDR3 sequence (DNA): TGTGCCAGCAGTCTCGGGACAGGGGGTTCACCCCTCCACTTT.

This rearrangement joins TRBV14 to TRBJ1-1, with unresolved D. The CDR3 consists of 12 residues. The germline CDR1 and CDR2 sequences are SGHDN and FVKESK. Trimming took off 4 bases at V and 7 bases at J, with 10 bases between the two ends. The CDR3 DNA reads as TGTGCCAGCAGCCCCGTGGCAGGTGAAGCTTTCTTT. The encoded protein is CASSPVAGEAFF.

The chain employs TRBV5-1 and TRBJ2-1; possibly TRBD2 for D (5 bases). Germline CDR1 and CDR2: SGHRS and YFSETQ. V was clipped by 1 base and J by 5 bases, with 10 bases between them. The CDR3 runs 14 residues. The CDR3 coding sequence is TGCGCCAGCAGCTTGATTCCCGGGGACAATGAGCAGTTCTTC. Protein product: CASSLIPGDNEQFF.

The V and J genes are TRBV4-2 and TRBJ2-5, with a weak D call TRBD1 (5 bases). This CDR3 contains 13 residues. Germline CDR1 is LGHNA and CDR2 is YNFKEQ. V was cut by 4 bases and J by 2 bases, with 8 bases left in between. The DNA of the CDR3 is TGTGCCAGCAGCCTCAGACAGCAAGAGACCCAGTACTTC. This gives the protein CASSLRQQETQYF.

CDR3 in DNA: TGTGCCAGCAGTTACACAGGGAACTATGGCTACACCTTC. It encodes CASSYTGNYGYTF. This chain joins TRBV6-6 and TRBJ1-2; a weak D match, TRBD1 (6 bases). V lost 2 bases to trimming and J lost 2 bases, with 6 bases between them. Looked up from germline, CDR1 is MNHNY and CDR2 is SVGAGI (reference sequence). The CDR3 extends over 13 amino acids.

The chain joins TRBV3-1 (or the pseudogene TRBV3-2) to TRBJ1-2, with 7 bases that match TRBD1. Germline V gene data show CDR1 as LGHDT and CDR2 as YNNKEL (reference sequence). With V trimmed by 7 bases and J by 3 bases, 11 bases remained unmatched. This CDR3 has 15 residues. CDR3 in amino acids: CASTLTGLGDYGYTF. In DNA, the CDR3 is TGTGCCAGCACTCTGACAGGGCTCGGGGACTATGGCTACACCTTC.

The chain links TRBV27 to TRBJ2-3; 8 bases match TRBD2. J lost 7 bases, V lost 5 bases, and 11 bases had no gene match. This CDR3 region has 15 residues. CDR1 is MNHEY, CDR2 SMNVEV, per germline (reference sequence). The CDR3 reads CASSRVYGGEYTQYF. CDR3 DNA: TGTGCCAGCAGTAGGGTATACGGGGGGGAGTATACGCAGTATTTT.

The sample holds one count of this clone. The V gene is TRBV11-2, the J gene TRBJ1-1; D not resolved. Per the germline V gene, CDR1 is SGHAT and CDR2 is FQNNGV. This CDR3 contains 12 residues. The ends were cut back, 2 bases at V and 11 bases at J, with 12 bases in the middle. The CDR3: CASSLISAGAFF. The CDR3 nucleotides read TGTGCCAGCAGCTTAATTTCCGCGGGGGCTTTCTTT.

A note on this clone: At one end the junction does not follow the germline gene, possibly because of a read error. This chain connects TRBV7-2 to TRBJ1-2; TRBD1 matches at 7 bases. Germline V lookup: CDR1 SGHTA, CDR2 FQGNSA. The CDR3 has 18 residues. CDR3 sequence: CASSLARQGLLANYGYTF. The CDR3 region has the DNA TGTGCCAGCAGCCTAGCGAGACAGGGCCTATTAGCTAACTATGGCTACACCTTC.

The chain employs TRBV30 and TRBJ2-3, with D perhaps matching TRBD2 (6 bases). CDR3 length: 13 amino acids. Germline CDR1 and CDR2: GTSNPN and SVGIG (reference sequence). The germline V and J ends were trimmed by 8 bases and 6 bases, with 18 bases remaining between them. CDR3 in amino acids: CAAEVARGDTQYF. For the CDR3, the DNA is TGTGCCGCGGAGGTAGCACGGGGGGATACGCAGTATTTT. Supplemented by reference TRBV30 and TRBJ2-3, the full variable domain reads SQTIHQWPATLVQPVGSPLSLECTVEGTSNPNLYWYRQAAGRGLQLLFYSVGIGQISSEVPQNLSASRPQDRQFILSSKKLLLSDSGFYLCAAEVARGDTQYFGPGTRLTVL.

This clone has a single count. The chain recombines TRBV20-1 with TRBJ2-2, with 7 bases lining up with TRBD2. V trimming: 3 bases; J trimming: 2 bases; junction bases outside the gene matches: 9. The CDR3 is 16 residues long. The V gene's germline CDR1 is DFQATT and CDR2 SNEGSKA (reference sequence). The CDR3 sequence is CSASVPGGGNTGELFF. The DNA of the CDR3 is TGCAGTGCTAGTGTTCCGGGCGGGGGAAACACCGGGGAGCTGTTTTTT.

The chain employs TRBV3-1 (or the pseudogene TRBV3-2) and TRBJ1-4; D is possibly TRBD1 (5 bases). This CDR3 has 14 residues. Germline CDR1 and CDR2: LGHDT and YNNKEL (reference sequence). With 1 base removed from V and 6 bases from J, the gap between germline ends came to 9 bases. CDR3 sequence: CASSQGGGYEKLFF. CDR3 DNA: TGTGCCAGCAGCCAAGGTGGGGGGTATGAAAAACTGTTTTTT.

The V gene is TRBV21-1, the J gene TRBJ1-4. TRBV21-1 is given as a pseudogene. The CDR3 is 16 residues long. The CDR3 reads CASSKGPGRNNEKLFF. The CDR3 coding sequence is TGTGCCAGCAGCAAAGGACCGGGACGAAATAATGAAAAACTGTTTTTT.

As to this clone: The same CDR3 can be traced to other DNA sequences in this sample. This chain links TRBV3-1 (or the pseudogene TRBV3-2) with TRBJ2-1; D gene ambiguous. This CDR3 is built from 14 residues. The germline V and J ends were trimmed by 0 bases and 3 bases, with 6 bases remaining between them. Germline V gene data show CDR1 as LGHDT and CDR2 as YNNKEL (reference sequence). Here the CDR3 reads CASSQDESYNEQFF. The CDR3 bases are TGTGCCAGCAGCCAAGATGAAAGCTACAATGAGCAGTTCTTC.

This chain joins TRBV30 and TRBJ1-3; D remains ambiguous. The germline V gene has CDR1 GTSNPN and CDR2 SVGIG (reference sequence). This CDR3 is 13 amino acids long. Trimming took off 5 bases at V and 0 bases at J, with 8 bases between the two ends. The CDR3 reads CAWDAYSGNTIYF. CDR3 coding DNA: TGTGCCTGGGACGCGTACTCTGGAAACACCATATATTTT.

The chain joins TRBV9 to TRBJ2-1, with D hard to call. V was clipped by 0 bases and J by 4 bases, with 8 bases between them. Germline V CDR1 and CDR2: SGDLS, YYNGEE. This CDR3 is built from 14 residues. The CDR3 loop reads CASSVGDSYNEQFF. The CDR3 DNA sequence: TGTGCCAGCAGCGTAGGAGATTCTTACAATGAGCAGTTCTTC.

This clone was seen only once. The CDR3 protein is CSVEESFLGGTGELFF. The CDR3 DNA is TGCAGCGTTGAAGAGTCCTTCTTGGGGGGTACCGGGGAGCTGTTTTTT. The V gene is TRBV29-1, the J gene TRBJ2-2, with D possibly being TRBD2 (6 bases). Germline V gives CDR1 SQVTM, CDR2 ANQGSEA. V was trimmed by 0 bases and J by 5 bases, leaving 16 bases between them. The CDR3 is 16 residues long.

The rearrangement uses TRBV5-6 and TRBJ1-2; no reliable D call. The germline V gene encodes CDR1 SGHDT and CDR2 YYEEEE. The CDR3 is 14 amino acids. The V end was cut by 0 bases, the J end by 2 bases, with 8 bases between. Here the CDR3 reads CASSLGHGNYGYTF. CDR3 nucleotides: TGTGCCAGCAGCTTGGGTCACGGAAACTATGGCTACACCTTC.